The 5 T cell receptor beta chains given below trace back to one sample, sequenced in a study of early T cells in non-severe SARS-CoV-2 infection. Using its own MiXCR run on the 5' RACE reads, TCRdb lists one record per CDR3 protein. Of 60,000 or so distinct CDR3 sequences listed, roughly 8.8% are singletons. The sequencing input was whole blood. The source is an adult who was a healthcare worker with PCR-confirmed SARS-CoV-2 infection or an uninfected control (not recorded which).

This clonotype has ten or more counts. V is TRBV18 and J is TRBJ2-1; D is undetermined. V lost 6 bases, J lost 0 bases, and 15 bases lay in between. The CDR3 loop spans 16 amino acids. CDR1 is KGHSH, CDR2 LQKENI, per germline. In DNA, the CDR3 is TGTGCCAGCTCCCGAATGGCGGCGAGCTCCTACAATGAGCAGTTCTTC. Protein product: CASSRMAASSYNEQFF. The whole variable domain, remainder taken from reference TRBV18 and TRBJ2-1, is NAGVMQNPRHLVRRRGQEARLRCSPMKGHSHVYWYRQLPEEGLKFMVYLQKENIIDESGMPKERFSAEFPKEGPSILRIQQVVRGDSAAYFCASSRMAASSYNEQFFGPGTRLTVL.

Only a few counts were recorded for this clonotype. This chain connects TRBV7-9 to TRBJ1-4; D ambiguous. From germline, CDR1 is SEHNR and CDR2 FQNEAQ (reference sequence). The CDR3 consists of 13 residues. The V gene lost 5 bases and the J gene lost 11 bases, with 15 bases spanning the gap. CDR3 region: CASSRTEPPKLFF. The DNA of the CDR3 is TGTGCCAGCAGCCGAACAGAGCCGCCTAAACTGTTTTTT. The full variable domain, rest sourced from reference TRBV7-9 and TRBJ1-4, is DTGVSQNPRHKITKRGQNVTFRCDPISEHNRLYWYRQTLGQGPEFLTYFQNEAQLEKSRLLSDRFSAERPKGSFSTLEIQRTEQGDSAMYLCASSRTEPPKLFFGSGTQLSVL.

The genes are TRBV18 and TRBJ2-7, with D possibly being TRBD1 (6 bases). In germline, CDR1 is KGHSH, CDR2 LQKENI. Trimming pared 3 bases from V and 4 bases from J, leaving 13 bases between. The CDR3 extends over 14 amino acids. The CDR3 nucleotides are TGTGCCAGCTCACCGATGGGACATACTTACGAGCAGTACTTC. This encodes CASSPMGHTYEQYF.

The V and J genes are TRBV20-1 and TRBJ2-1; D is perhaps TRBD2 (5 bases). Germline CDR1 reads DFQATT; CDR2 reads SNEGSKA (reference sequence). The CDR3 runs 13 residues. Trimming left V 8 bases short and J 7 bases short, with 18 bases between. DNA of the CDR3: TGCAGTACCTCGCCGGACTTAGAGAATGAGCAGTTCTTC. It encodes CSTSPDLENEQFF.

About this clonotype itself: Germline is not matched at one junction end, which may reflect a read error. The chain is built from TRBV12-5 and TRBJ2-5; D might be TRBD2 (5 bases). Per germline, CDR1 LGHNT and CDR2 FRNRAP. CDR3 length: 11 residues. CDR3 nucleotide sequence: TGTACTAGTGGTAAACTCGGGGTGCCGTACTTC. It encodes CTSGKLGVPYF.